This T cell receptor (beta chain) was sequenced in a study of vaccination and CD4 T cells after COVID-19. On this clonotype itself: The antigen is not known.

The germline V and J ends were trimmed by 4 bases and 0 bases, with 7 bases remaining between them. Per the germline V gene, CDR1 is DFQATT and CDR2 is SNEGSKA (reference sequence). The CDR3 is made up of 13 amino acids. As to treatment: roughly 10-day PBMC culture with coronavirus spike peptide pools or control peptides (ViraFEST assay). Oncomine TCR Beta short-read sequencing was applied to DNA from cultured CD4+ T cells. TCRdb re-derived calls from the PCR reads in MiXCR, one entry per CDR3 protein. The table records thousands of distinct CDR3 sequences, about 70% of them present only once. The chain uses TRBV20-1 and TRBJ1-5; tentative D call: TRBD1 (5 bases). Sequences were derived from cultured CD4+ T cells from blood, sampled after SARS-CoV-2 vaccination. This receptor was obtained from a human donor with COVID-19. In DNA, the CDR3 is TGCAGTGCTATGGGGGATAGCAATCAGCCCCAGCATTTT. Its translation: CSAMGDSNQPQHF.